A selection of T cell receptor beta chains follows, all from one sample in a study of early T cells in non-severe SARS-CoV-2 infection. In TCRdb, the 5' RACE reads were re-called with MiXCR into one record per CDR3 protein. The repertoire holds tens of thousands of distinct CDR3 sequences, with about 10% as singletons. The sample consisted of whole blood, taken at baseline. These receptors were taken from an adult who was a healthcare worker with PCR-confirmed SARS-CoV-2 infection or an uninfected control (not recorded which). Both conserved end residues are part of each CDR3. The D gene is left open where the match is weak. Clone size appears in some rows only: once, few, many, or a class for an expanded clone.

V gene: TRBV18; J gene: TRBJ1-2; D gene: -; clone size: -; CDR3 protein: CASSLEAAYGYTF; CDR3 DNA: TGTGCCAGCTCATTGGAGGCAGCTTATGGCTACACCTTC
V gene: TRBV20-1; J gene: TRBJ2-7; D gene: TRBD1; clone size: -; CDR3 protein: CSVTWDRGHEQYF; CDR3 DNA: TGCAGTGTTACGTGGGACAGGGGCCACGAGCAGTACTTC
V gene: TRBV12-3/TRBV12-4; J gene: TRBJ2-5; D gene: -; clone size: many; CDR3 protein: CASSSSASGRSSRETQYF; CDR3 DNA: -
V gene: TRBV2; J gene: TRBJ2-2; D gene: TRBD1; clone size: few; CDR3 protein: CASQGTGRTGELFF; CDR3 DNA: TGTGCCAGCCAGGGGACAGGGAGGACCGGGGAGCTGTTTTTT
V gene: TRBV6-1; J gene: TRBJ2-3; D gene: -; clone size: few; CDR3 protein: CASSEGGYSTDTQYF; CDR3 DNA: TGTGCCAGCAGTGAAGGGGGGTATAGCACAGATACGCAGTATTTT
V gene: TRBV6-5; J gene: TRBJ2-7; D gene: -; clone size: -; CDR3 protein: CASRWKYF; CDR3 DNA: TGTGCCAGCAGGTGGAAGTACTTC
V gene: TRBV5-4; J gene: TRBJ2-1; D gene: TRBD2; clone size: -; CDR3 protein: CASRTSGRADEQFF; CDR3 DNA: TGTGCCAGTCGAACTAGCGGGAGGGCTGATGAGCAGTTCTTC
V gene: TRBV28; J gene: TRBJ2-7; D gene: -; clone size: -; CDR3 protein: CASSPAAFATPEQYF; CDR3 DNA: TGTGCCAGCAGTCCCGCGGCATTCGCAACCCCCGAGCAGTACTTC
V gene: TRBV12-3/TRBV12-4; J gene: TRBJ1-5; D gene: -; clone size: -; CDR3 protein: CASKRDSSNQPQHF; CDR3 DNA: TGTGCCAGCAAAAGGGACTCTAGCAATCAGCCCCAGCATTTT
V gene: TRBV2; J gene: TRBJ2-1; D gene: TRBD2; clone size: many; CDR3 protein: CATQPSSGFYNEQFF; CDR3 DNA: TGTGCCACCCAACCCTCTAGCGGCTTTTACAATGAGCAGTTCTTC
V gene: TRBV11-2; J gene: TRBJ2-7; D gene: -; clone size: many; CDR3 protein: CASSLAYEQYF; CDR3 DNA: TGTGCCAGCAGCTTAGCCTACGAGCAGTACTTC
V gene: TRBV5-8; J gene: TRBJ2-7; D gene: -; clone size: -; CDR3 protein: CASSPLRDLRGGHEQYF; CDR3 DNA: TGTGCCAGCAGCCCTCTTCGAGATCTGCGAGGGGGACACGAGCAGTACTTC
V gene: TRBV6-1; J gene: TRBJ2-5; D gene: TRBD1; clone size: -; CDR3 protein: CASSEGARETQYF; CDR3 DNA: TGTGCCAGCAGCGAGGGGGCAAGGGAGACCCAGTACTTC
V gene: TRBV5-4; J gene: TRBJ2-1; D gene: TRBD2; clone size: many; CDR3 protein: CASSRPGASGSHEQFF; CDR3 DNA: TGTGCCAGCAGCCGCCCTGGGGCTAGCGGGAGCCATGAGCAGTTCTTC
V gene: TRBV5-1; J gene: TRBJ2-1; D gene: TRBD1; clone size: -; CDR3 protein: CASSLSGTGGLAGRYNEQFF; CDR3 DNA: TGCGCCAGCAGCTTATCCGGGACAGGGGGATTAGCGGGCCGTTACAATGAGCAGTTCTTC
V gene: TRBV7-9; J gene: TRBJ2-7; D gene: -; clone size: few; CDR3 protein: CASSSRLGSQTVYEQYF; CDR3 DNA: TGTGCCAGCAGCTCCCGTCTCGGCAGCCAAACCGTGTACGAGCAGTACTTC
V gene: TRBV20-1; J gene: TRBJ2-7; D gene: -; clone size: few; CDR3 protein: CSASGGQVREQYF; CDR3 DNA: TGCAGTGCTAGCGGGGGTCAGGTCCGCGAGCAGTACTTC
V gene: TRBV10-2; J gene: TRBJ2-2; D gene: -; clone size: -; CDR3 protein: CASNQGALEELFF; CDR3 DNA: TGCGCCAGCAACCAGGGCGCCCTGGAGGAGCTGTTTTTT
V gene: TRBV7-2; J gene: TRBJ2-7; D gene: -; clone size: few; CDR3 protein: CASSLVAGTSIYEQYF; CDR3 DNA: TGTGCCAGCAGCTTAGTCGCCGGGACATCGATCTACGAGCAGTACTTC
V gene: TRBV28; J gene: TRBJ1-2; D gene: -; clone size: many; CDR3 protein: CASSLIGAGNYGYTF; CDR3 DNA: TGTGCCAGCAGTTTAATCGGGGCAGGGAACTATGGCTACACCTTC